The source of this T cell receptor (beta chain) is a study of cytomegalovirus exposure and HLA in healthy donors. The PCR made use of 60 Vbeta and 13 Jbeta primers. Only in-frame clones appear in the TCRdb table, and some are missing; sequencing was by immunoSEQ multiplex PCR. This sample yields about 140,000 clones, of which about 84% are seen a single time; about 2.5% belongs to the top ten. The CDR3 totals 14 residues. The germline gives CDR1 LNHDA, CDR2 SQIVND (reference sequence). J gave up 3 bases and V 4 bases, and 5 bases lay outside the gene matches. The sample taken for sequencing was PBMCs. V gene TRBV19 combines with J gene TRBJ1-1, with 7 bases identical to TRBD1. The receptor was derived from a middle-aged man in good health and CMV-seronegative. As DNA, the CDR3 is TGTGCCAGTAGTAACAGGGGTGGGGACACTGAAGCTTTCTTT. Translated: CASSNRGGDTEAFF.